The entry below gives a single T cell receptor beta chain sequence along with its context. Its antigen is unidentified. This record belongs to a study of T cell repertoires in cytomegalovirus infection. In the study overall: Public TCR beta signatures were indicative of both CMV infection and a matching HLA type.

V shed 2 bases and J shed 3 bases, with 11 bases lying between them. Germline loops: CDR1 KGHSH, CDR2 LQKENI. The CDR3 totals 14 residues. Study findings and constraints: HLA-C-restricted CMV-specific TCR beta clonotypes were dominant in the ex vivo response.

TCRdb ran MiXCR on the reads and lists one entry per CDR3 protein. The top ten clones hold roughly 29% of a sample with 150,000 to 200,000 distinct CDR3 sequences, about 30% of them seen once. V usage is TRBV18 and J usage is TRBJ2-7, with D perhaps TRBD1 (5 bases). Material for sequencing was PBMCs. The clonotype originates from a human donor in good health (CMV status not recorded). Some clones in this sample may be carry-over from other donors' samples. The CDR3, as DNA: TGTGCCAGCTCACCAGGGGCAGAAAGCTACGAGCAGTACTTC. Translation: CASSPGAESYEQYF. Full variable domain (remainder filled in from reference TRBV18 and TRBJ2-7): NAGVMQNPRHLVRRRGQEARLRCSPMKGHSHVYWYRQLPEEGLKFMVYLQKENIIDESGMPKERFSAEFPKEGPSILRIQQVVRGDSAAYFCASSPGAESYEQYFGPGTRLTVT.